This entry lists 31 T cell receptor beta chains sequenced from one sample in a study of shared clonotypes between healthy human individuals. Naive CD8 populations comprised CD45RO-negative cells positively selected for CCR7, excluding terminally differentiated effector memory CD45RA+ cells. Using immunoSEQ multiplex PCR, the repertoire was profiled, and TCRdb retains in-frame clones only, with some absent. Seen here are some 1,900,000 clones, approximately 94% observed once, and the top ten hold 0.95% to 1.5%. The sequenced sample consisted of naive CD8+ T cells sorted from blood. These TCRs come from a man aged 18 to 35 in good health.

With regard to this clone: Other DNA sequences in this sample translate to the same CDR3. The rearrangement links TRBV4-3 to TRBJ2-5; D unclear. This CDR3 has 15 residues. The germline gives CDR1 LGHNA, CDR2 YSLEER. Trimming pared 0 bases from V and 2 bases from J, leaving 10 bases between. The CDR3 loop is CASSQDITDQETQYF. The CDR3 DNA is TGCGCCAGCAGCCAAGATATCACAGATCAAGAGACCCAGTACTTC.

This clone has only one observation. This sequence joins TRBV11-2 and TRBJ2-1; the match to TRBD2 covers 8 bases. Trimming cost V 0 bases and J 10 bases; bases outside gene matches: 14. Germline assignment: CDR1 SGHAT and CDR2 FQNNGV. CDR3 length equals 17 residues. CDR3: CASSLDRGSGVGREQFF. CDR3 nucleotide sequence: TGTGCCAGCAGCTTAGATCGCGGTAGCGGGGTGGGGAGGGAGCAGTTCTTC.

The rearrangement uses TRBV6-5 and TRBJ2-2; D gene uncertain. CDR3 size: 13 residues. The germline CDR1 and CDR2 sequences are MNHEY and SVGAGI. V lost 2 bases, J lost 6 bases, and 7 bases lay in between. This CDR3 reads CASSYVDPGELFF. As DNA, the CDR3 is TGTGCCAGCAGTTACGTAGATCCCGGGGAGCTGTTTTTT.

To note about this clone: This specimen includes other DNA sequences encoding the same CDR3. V gene TRBV10-1 combines with J gene TRBJ2-3; tentatively, D is TRBD1 or TRBD2 (5 bases each). With 3 bases removed from V and 0 bases from J, the gap between germline ends came to 10 bases. Germline values: CDR1 WNHNN, CDR2 SYGVQD (reference sequence). CDR3 length equals 15 residues. Here the CDR3 reads CASSDGGASTDTQYF. In DNA form, the CDR3 reads TGCGCCAGCAGTGATGGGGGAGCAAGCACAGATACGCAGTATTTT.

The chain has TRBV7-6 and TRBJ2-5; TRBD2 matches at 10 bases. Trimming took 1 base from V and 4 from J; bases not matched to a gene: 6. Germline CDR1 is SGHVS and CDR2 is FNYEAQ. This CDR3 is 16 amino acids long. The CDR3 region has the DNA TGTGCCAGCAGCTTAGAACTAGCGGGACCCCTAGAGACCCAGTACTTC. Translation gives CASSLELAGPLETQYF. The complete variable domain, with remaining parts taken from reference TRBV7-6 and TRBJ2-5, reads GAGVSQSPRYKVTKRGQDVALRCDPISGHVSLYWYRQALGQGPEFLTYFNYEAQQDKSGLPNDRFSAERPEGSISTLTIQRTEQRDSAMYRCASSLELAGPLETQYFGPGTRLLVL.

CDR3 sequence: CAEKQSPYGYTF. The CDR3 DNA follows: TGTGCCGAGAAACAGAGCCCCTATGGCTACACCTTC. The rearrangement uses TRBV6-1 and TRBJ1-2, with D hard to call. Trimming took 11 bases from V and 4 from J, leaving 14 bases between them. Germline V gene lookup returns CDR1 MNHNS and CDR2 SASEGT. The CDR3 loop spans 12 amino acids.

The chain combines TRBV10-3 with TRBJ1-1, with TRBD1 matching over 10 bases. The CDR3 length is 13 residues. Germline values: CDR1 ENHRY, CDR2 SYGVKD. J was trimmed by 5 bases and V by 11 bases; bases with no gene match: 8. The CDR3, as DNA: TGTGCCGCAGGGACAGGGGCGGCGACTGAAGCTTTCTTT. Translated: CAAGTGAATEAFF.

The chain is built from TRBV10-1 and TRBJ2-7, with D uncertain. The germline CDR1 and CDR2 sequences are WNHNN and SYGVQD (reference sequence). The CDR3 runs to 13 residues. The V end was cut by 6 bases, the J end by 4 bases, with 13 bases between. The CDR3 is CASSPRPRYEQYF. The CDR3 DNA is TGCGCCAGCAGCCCCAGACCGAGATACGAGCAGTACTTC.

As regards this clone: In the same sample, other DNA sequences code for this CDR3. V is TRBV5-1 and J is TRBJ2-7, with D perhaps TRBD1 (6 bases). CDR1 is SGHRS, CDR2 YFSETQ, per germline. The CDR3 contains 14 residues. Trimming pared 0 bases from V and 3 bases from J, leaving 10 bases between. CDR3 region: CASSLAGQGYEQYF. In DNA, the CDR3 is TGCGCCAGCAGCTTGGCGGGACAAGGCTACGAGCAGTACTTC.

V gene TRBV27 combines with J gene TRBJ1-1; 7 bases fit TRBD1. Germline V gene lookup returns CDR1 MNHEY and CDR2 SMNVEV (reference sequence). The length of the CDR3 is 15 residues. With V trimmed by 5 bases and J by 1 base, 7 bases remained unmatched. The CDR3 DNA reads as TGTGCCAGCAGTACCCGACAGGGTTGGAACACTGAAGCTTTCTTT. Protein sequence: CASSTRQGWNTEAFF.

The rearrangement joins TRBV19 to TRBJ1-2, with a possible D match to TRBD1 (5 bases). The length of the CDR3 is 15 residues. Germline values: CDR1 LNHDA, CDR2 SQIVND (reference sequence). The germline V and J ends were trimmed by 3 bases and 6 bases, with 17 bases remaining between them. The CDR3 here is CASSISSPAGHGYTF. The CDR3 nucleotides are TGTGCCAGTAGTATTAGTTCCCCGGCAGGGCATGGCTACACCTTC.

The CDR3 DNA reads as TGTGCCAGCAGCTTGGACGGGGGCGCCACAGATACGCAGTATTTT. It is translated as CASSLDGGATDTQYF. The chain has TRBV5-4 and TRBJ2-3, with D perhaps assigned TRBD1 or TRBD2 (6 bases each). CDR1 is SGHNT, CDR2 YYREEE, per germline (reference sequence). This CDR3 contains 15 residues. V dropped 0 bases and J dropped 2 bases, with 10 bases sitting between them.

The chain joins TRBV6-1 to TRBJ2-7; no reliable D call. The CDR3 has 14 residues. CDR1 and CDR2 from the germline V gene are MNHNS and SASEGT. Between the trimmed V and J ends, which lost 3 bases and 1 base, there was a span of 10 bases. The chain's CDR3 is CASSDYGSSYEQYF. CDR3 nucleotides: TGTGCCAGCAGTGATTACGGCAGTTCCTACGAGCAGTACTTC.

As DNA, the CDR3 is TGTGCCAGCAGTTCTCTGAGGACAGAGAGCCAAGAGACCCAGTACTTC. Translated: CASSSLRTESQETQYF. The rearrangement links TRBV27 to TRBJ2-5; maybe TRBD1 (6 bases). Trimming stripped 4 bases from V and 1 base from J, with 16 bases between. The CDR3 loop spans 16 amino acids. Germline CDR1 is MNHEY and CDR2 is SMNVEV (reference sequence).

Comments on this clone: Other DNA sequences in the same sample also yield this CDR3. The chain combines TRBV7-9 with TRBJ2-7, with D perhaps TRBD2 (6 bases). Between the trimmed V and J ends, which lost 4 bases and 0 bases, there was a span of 13 bases. The CDR3 sequence is 15 residues long. Germline CDR1 and CDR2: SEHNR and FQNEAQ (reference sequence). The CDR3 DNA follows: TGTGCCAGCAGCTCCCCGCGGGACGGCTCCTACGAGCAGTACTTC. Translating gives CASSSPRDGSYEQYF.

V usage is TRBV7-9 and J usage is TRBJ2-5; TRBD2 aligns across 9 bases. Trimming at V came to 7 bases and at J to 1 base, leaving 7 bases not matched to a gene. The CDR3 totals 15 residues. Germline CDR1 is SEHNR and CDR2 is FQNEAQ (reference sequence). DNA of the CDR3: TGTGCCAGCAACCCCTGGACTAGCGCCCAAGAGACCCAGTACTTC. Amino acid sequence: CASNPWTSAQETQYF.

Remarks on this clone: Mismatch with germline at one junction end may stem from a read error. The CDR3 loop reads CASSVADRSGRGVDEQFF. The CDR3 nucleotides read TGTGCCAGCAGCGTAGCGGATCGGAGCGGGAGGGGGGTCGATGAGCAGTTCTTC. The gene calls are TRBV7-9 and TRBJ2-1; 10 nucleotides agree with TRBD2. The CDR3 loop spans 18 amino acids. The germline CDR1 and CDR2 sequences are SEHNR and FQNEAQ (reference sequence).

The chain employs TRBV27 and TRBJ2-7; no clear D gene. The germline V gene encodes CDR1 MNHEY and CDR2 SMNVEV (reference sequence). This CDR3 has 15 residues. The V and J ends lost 0 bases and 7 bases respectively, with 16 bases between them. The CDR3 sequence is CASSLSSNYVPEQYF. The CDR3 nucleotides read TGTGCCAGCAGTTTATCCAGTAACTACGTTCCAGAGCAGTACTTC.

This clone was observed once. This chain links TRBV7-9 with TRBJ1-1, with 10 bases aligning to TRBD1. CDR1 is SEHNR and CDR2 is FQNEAQ in the germline V gene (reference sequence). Trimming removed 3 bases from V and 4 bases from J; junction bases left unmatched: 11. CDR3 length: 17 residues. CDR3 residues: CASSFGTGERWSTEAFF. CDR3 nucleotides: TGTGCCAGCAGCTTCGGGACAGGGGAAAGGTGGAGCACTGAAGCTTTCTTT.

The chain recombines TRBV11-2 with TRBJ2-7, with D unresolved. This CDR3 has 15 residues. Germline V CDR1 and CDR2: SGHAT, FQNNGV. Trimming removed 3 bases at V and 2 bases at J, with 14 bases between. The CDR3 DNA follows: TGTGCCAGCAGCTTTTGGGAAAGCTTCACCTACGAGCAGTACTTC. Translated: CASSFWESFTYEQYF.

The V gene is TRBV6-6, the J gene TRBJ2-5; weak D call: TRBD2 (5 bases). CDR1 and CDR2 from the germline V gene are MNHNY and SVGAGI (reference sequence). The ends were cut back, 6 bases at V and 4 bases at J, with 12 bases in the middle. CDR3 length: 13 residues. This chain's CDR3 is CASREGVRETQYF. The CDR3 coding sequence is TGTGCCAGCAGAGAGGGCGTTAGAGAGACCCAGTACTTC.

The chain recombines TRBV5-6 with TRBJ2-3, with TRBD2 identical over 12 bases. CDR3 size: 16 residues. Germline CDR1 is SGHDT and CDR2 is YYEEEE. Trimming removed 0 bases from V and 5 bases from J; junction bases left unmatched: 4. As DNA, the CDR3 is TGTGCCAGCAGCTTGGGGCTAGCGGGGGGGCTAGATACGCAGTATTTT. Residues: CASSLGLAGGLDTQYF.

This clone was counted a few times. The J gene is TRBJ1-2, the V gene TRBV10-2; D gene unclear. Deletions cut 6 bases from V and 4 bases from J, with 9 bases between. Germline CDR1 and CDR2: WSHSY and SAAADI. CDR3 length: 12 residues. CDR3 coding DNA: TGCGCCAGCAGAATCGGGAGCTATGGCTACACCTTC. This translates into CASRIGSYGYTF.

The rearrangement uses TRBV7-8 and TRBJ2-7, with 7 bases aligning to TRBD2. This CDR3 contains 14 residues. Per the germline V gene, CDR1 is SGHVS and CDR2 is FQNEAQ. V lost 3 bases, J lost 7 bases, and 9 bases stayed unmatched. The CDR3 DNA is TGTGCCAGCAGCTTTGGGACTATCGTGGGGGAGCAGTACTTC. Amino acids: CASSFGTIVGEQYF.

As concerns this clone: The identical CDR3 is also encoded by other nucleotide sequences in the sample. In DNA form, the CDR3 reads TGTGCCAGCAGTTACCCCGGTGAGCAGTTCTTC. Amino acid sequence: CASSYPGEQFF. The rearrangement links TRBV6-5 to TRBJ2-1, with D hard to call. The CDR3 is 11 residues long. CDR1 MNHEY and CDR2 SVGAGI come from the germline V gene. V was trimmed by 2 bases and J by 9 bases, leaving 5 bases between them.

Details on this clone: Other DNA sequences in this sample translate to the same CDR3. The chain combines TRBV6-5 with TRBJ2-2; D not certain. The CDR3 has 15 residues. The ends were cut back, 0 bases at V and 1 base at J, with 6 bases in the middle. CDR1 and CDR2 from the germline V gene are MNHEY and SVGAGI. CDR3: CASSYSSGNTGELFF. CDR3 DNA sequence: TGTGCCAGCAGTTACTCGTCAGGGAACACCGGGGAGCTGTTTTTT.

This chain links TRBV27 with TRBJ2-7, with TRBD1 matching over 7 bases. This CDR3 region has 13 residues. Germline CDR1 MNHEY, CDR2 SMNVEV (reference sequence). After removal of 6 bases from V and 5 bases from J, the junction contained 7 bases not matched to a gene. The DNA for the CDR3 is TGTGCCAGCAGGCTAACAGGGGTTCACGAGCAGTACTTC. It encodes CASRLTGVHEQYF.

Only one count was recorded for this clone. The V gene is TRBV6-5, the J gene TRBJ2-3, with D perhaps being TRBD1 or TRBD2 (5 bases each). CDR3 length: 15 residues. In germline, CDR1 is MNHEY, CDR2 SVGAGI. V gave up 0 bases and J gave up 3 bases, with 10 bases separating them. The CDR3 is CASSYSTGRTDTQYF. CDR3 DNA sequence: TGTGCCAGCAGTTACTCGACGGGGCGGACAGATACGCAGTATTTT.

The CDR3 is CASSYDAEGTGNTIYF. The CDR3 bases are TGTGCCAGCAGTTACGACGCGGAGGGAACTGGAAACACCATATATTTT. This rearrangement joins TRBV6-5 to TRBJ1-3; no firm D call. With 2 bases removed from V and 2 bases from J, the gap between germline ends came to 13 bases. The V gene's germline CDR1 is MNHEY and CDR2 SVGAGI. This CDR3 is 16 amino acids long.

The rearrangement links TRBV14 to TRBJ1-1; tentatively, D is TRBD1 (6 bases). V lost 4 bases and J 8 bases, leaving 20 bases between the germline ends. Germline lookup yields CDR1 SGHDN and CDR2 FVKESK. This CDR3 has 15 amino acids. The CDR3 sequence is CASSLASGGWGEAFF. As DNA, the CDR3 is TGTGCCAGCAGCCTCGCGTCTGGGGGCTGGGGAGAAGCTTTCTTT.

The genes are TRBV6-5 and TRBJ1-1; the D gene is possibly TRBD1 (5 bases). The CDR3 spans 15 residues. Germline V gene sequence: CDR1 MNHEY, CDR2 SVGAGI. Trimming shortened V by 2 bases and J by 7 bases, and 17 bases separated the two germline ends. In DNA, the CDR3 is TGTGCCAGCAGTTACGGGGCAGGGACGATTGGTGAAGCTTTCTTT. Translation gives CASSYGAGTIGEAFF.